This T cell receptor (beta chain) was recovered during a study of blood T cell repertoires in COVID-19. Study information: Samples representing acute and convalescent COVID-19 were sourced from the United States, Italy and Spain. T cells, B-cell-depleted T cells, or PBMCs provided the cDNA or gDNA that served as material.

Clones were read by immunoSEQ multiplex PCR, and TCRdb kept only the in-frame ones, dropping some. The table has some 310,000 clones, 87% seen once. Per the germline V gene, CDR1 is MNHEY and CDR2 is SVGAGI. With 6 bases removed from V and 4 bases from J, the gap between germline ends came to 13 bases. This CDR3 is 14 amino acids long. This TCR derives from a man aged 50 to 59 with active or convalescent COVID-19. V and J are TRBV6-5 and TRBJ1-3, with a possible D match to TRBD1 (5 bases). Material for sequencing was peripheral blood. CDR3 sequence reads: CASRSAGQGNTIYF. The DNA of the CDR3 is TGTGCCAGCAGGTCGGCAGGGCAGGGAAACACCATATATTTT.